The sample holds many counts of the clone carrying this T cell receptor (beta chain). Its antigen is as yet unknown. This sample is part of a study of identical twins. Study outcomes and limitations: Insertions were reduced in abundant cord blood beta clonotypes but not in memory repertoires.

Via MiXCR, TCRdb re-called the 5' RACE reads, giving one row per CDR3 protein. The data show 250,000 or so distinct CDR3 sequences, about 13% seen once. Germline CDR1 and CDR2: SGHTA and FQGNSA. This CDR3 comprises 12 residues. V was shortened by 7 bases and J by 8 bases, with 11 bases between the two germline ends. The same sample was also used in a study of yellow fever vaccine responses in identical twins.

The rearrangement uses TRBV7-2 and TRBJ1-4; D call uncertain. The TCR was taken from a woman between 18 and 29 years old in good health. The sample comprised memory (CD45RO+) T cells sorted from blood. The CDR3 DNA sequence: TGTGCCAGCACCAACCCGGGGGAAAAACTGTTTTTT. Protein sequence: CASTNPGEKLFF. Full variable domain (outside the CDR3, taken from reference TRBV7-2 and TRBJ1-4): GAGVSQSPSNKVTEKGKDVELRCDPISGHTALYWYRQSLGQGLEFLIYFQGNSAPDKSGLPSDRFSAERTGGSVSTLTIQRTQQEDSAVYLCASTNPGEKLFFGSGTQLSVL.